This section outlines one T cell receptor (beta chain) sequence together with its context. Clones were sequenced by immunoSEQ multiplex PCR, and TCRdb holds only the in-frame ones, with some missing. The sample holds hundreds of thousands of clones; about 91% are singletons and the top ten take 20% to 30%. Germline V lookup: CDR1 SGHTA, CDR2 FQGNSA. The V segment lost 1 base and the J segment 2 bases; nucleotides outside the gene matches: 5. This CDR3 comprises 16 residues. These data come from a study of shared clonotypes between healthy human individuals. Naive CD8 populations comprised CD45RO-negative cells positively selected for CCR7, excluding terminally differentiated effector memory CD45RA+ cells.

The source material was naive CD8+ T cells sorted from blood. The chain couples TRBV7-2 to TRBJ2-1; 7 nucleotides line up with TRBD2. This sequence was found in a man aged 25-45 years in good health. CDR3 bases: TGTGCCAGCAGCTTAGGGCTAGCGGTCACCTACAATGAGCAGTTCTTC. Translation: CASSLGLAVTYNEQFF.